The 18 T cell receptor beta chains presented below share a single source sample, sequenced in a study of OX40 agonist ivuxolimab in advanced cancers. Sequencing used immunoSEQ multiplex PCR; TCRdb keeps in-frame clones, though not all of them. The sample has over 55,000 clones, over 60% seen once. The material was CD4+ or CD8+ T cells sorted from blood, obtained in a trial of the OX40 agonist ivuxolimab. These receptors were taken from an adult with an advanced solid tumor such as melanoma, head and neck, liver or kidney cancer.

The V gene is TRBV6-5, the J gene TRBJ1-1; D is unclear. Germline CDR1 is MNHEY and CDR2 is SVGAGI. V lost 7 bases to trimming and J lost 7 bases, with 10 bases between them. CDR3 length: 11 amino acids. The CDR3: CASIKSFEAFF. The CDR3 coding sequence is TGTGCCAGCATCAAAAGCTTTGAAGCTTTCTTT.

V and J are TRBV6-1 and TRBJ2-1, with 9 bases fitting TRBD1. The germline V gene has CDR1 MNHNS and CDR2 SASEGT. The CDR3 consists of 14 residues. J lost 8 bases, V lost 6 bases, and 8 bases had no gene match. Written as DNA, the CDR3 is TGTGCCAGCAGAGGGGTAACAGGGGGCTATGAGCAGTTCTTC. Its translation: CASRGVTGGYEQFF.

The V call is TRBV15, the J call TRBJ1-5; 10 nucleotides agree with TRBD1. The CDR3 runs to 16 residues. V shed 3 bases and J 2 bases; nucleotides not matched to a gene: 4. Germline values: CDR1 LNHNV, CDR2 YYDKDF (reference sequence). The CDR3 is CATSRTGTGGNQPQHF. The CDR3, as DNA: TGTGCCACCAGCAGGACCGGGACAGGGGGCAATCAGCCCCAGCATTTT.

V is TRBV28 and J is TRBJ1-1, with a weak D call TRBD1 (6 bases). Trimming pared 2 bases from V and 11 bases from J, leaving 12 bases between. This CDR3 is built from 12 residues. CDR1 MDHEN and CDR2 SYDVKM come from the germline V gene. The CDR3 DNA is TGTGCCAGCAGTTTAAAGGGGGGGGTGGCTTTCTTT. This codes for CASSLKGGVAFF.

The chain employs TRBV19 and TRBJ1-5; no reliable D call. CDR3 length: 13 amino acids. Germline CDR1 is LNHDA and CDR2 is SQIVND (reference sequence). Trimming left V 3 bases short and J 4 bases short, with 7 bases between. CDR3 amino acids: CASSILGNQPQHF. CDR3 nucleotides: TGTGCCAGTAGTATCTTGGGGAATCAGCCCCAGCATTTT.

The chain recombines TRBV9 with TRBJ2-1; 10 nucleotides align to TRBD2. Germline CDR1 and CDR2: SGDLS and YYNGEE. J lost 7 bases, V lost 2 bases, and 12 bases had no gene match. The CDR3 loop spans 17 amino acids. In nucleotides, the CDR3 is TGTGCCAGCAGCGTGCAACTAGCGGGGCGTGTAGAGAATGAGCAGTTCTTC. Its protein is CASSVQLAGRVENEQFF.

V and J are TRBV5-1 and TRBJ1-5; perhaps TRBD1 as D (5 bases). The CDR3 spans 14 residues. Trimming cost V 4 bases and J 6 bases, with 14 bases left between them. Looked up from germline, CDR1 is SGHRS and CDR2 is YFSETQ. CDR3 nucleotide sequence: TGCGCCAGCAGCCCGGACGGGGGGAGTCAGCCCCAGCATTTT. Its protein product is CASSPDGGSQPQHF.

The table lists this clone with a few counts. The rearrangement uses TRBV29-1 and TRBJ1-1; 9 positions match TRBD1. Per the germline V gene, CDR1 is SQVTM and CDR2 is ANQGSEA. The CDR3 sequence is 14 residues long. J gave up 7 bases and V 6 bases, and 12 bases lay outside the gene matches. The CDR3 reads CSVARDRDWSEAFF. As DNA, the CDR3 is TGCAGCGTCGCCCGGGACAGGGACTGGAGTGAAGCTTTCTTT.

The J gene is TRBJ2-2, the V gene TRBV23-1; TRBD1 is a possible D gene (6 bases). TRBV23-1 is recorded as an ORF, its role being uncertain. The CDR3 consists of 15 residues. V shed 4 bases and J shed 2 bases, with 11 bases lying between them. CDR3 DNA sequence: TGCGCCAGCAGTCTGACAGGAGCAAACACCGGGGAGCTGTTTTTT. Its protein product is CASSLTGANTGELFF.

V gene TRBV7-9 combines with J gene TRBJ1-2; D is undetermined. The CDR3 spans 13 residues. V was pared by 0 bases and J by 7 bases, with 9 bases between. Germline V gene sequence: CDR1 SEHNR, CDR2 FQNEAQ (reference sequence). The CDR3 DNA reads TGTGCCAGCAGCTTAGCGCTTACGAGTGGCTACACCTTC. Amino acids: CASSLALTSGYTF. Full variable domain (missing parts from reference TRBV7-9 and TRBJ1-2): DTGVSQNPRHKITKRGQNVTFRCDPISEHNRLYWYRQTLGQGPEFLTYFQNEAQLEKSRLLSDRFSAERPKGSFSTLEIQRTEQGDSAMYLCASSLALTSGYTFGSGTRLTVV.

CDR3 bases: TGTGCCAGCAGCTTTAGCGCGCAAGAGACCCAGTACTTC. Translation gives CASSFSAQETQYF. The rearrangement uses TRBV11-2 and TRBJ2-5; tentatively, D is TRBD2 (5 bases). Looked up from germline, CDR1 is SGHAT and CDR2 is FQNNGV. The V end was cut by 3 bases, the J end by 2 bases, with 7 bases between. The CDR3 is 13 amino acids.

This chain's CDR3 is CASSLLRQGAGAEAFF. The CDR3 bases are TGTGCCAGCAGCTTGCTGAGACAGGGGGCCGGGGCTGAAGCTTTCTTT. The chain combines TRBV5-5 with TRBJ1-1, with TRBD1 matching 10 bases. The CDR3 runs to 16 residues. Trimming took 1 base from V and 6 from J; bases not matched to a gene: 9. The V gene's germline CDR1 is SGHKS and CDR2 YYEKEE (reference sequence).

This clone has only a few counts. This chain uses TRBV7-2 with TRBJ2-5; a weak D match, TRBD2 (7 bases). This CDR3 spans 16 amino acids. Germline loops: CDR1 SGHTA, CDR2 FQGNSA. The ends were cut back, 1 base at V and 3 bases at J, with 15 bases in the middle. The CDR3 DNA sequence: TGTGCCAGCAGCTTAGGGATCGGGGAGGGGGAAGAGACCCAGTACTTC. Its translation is CASSLGIGEGEETQYF.

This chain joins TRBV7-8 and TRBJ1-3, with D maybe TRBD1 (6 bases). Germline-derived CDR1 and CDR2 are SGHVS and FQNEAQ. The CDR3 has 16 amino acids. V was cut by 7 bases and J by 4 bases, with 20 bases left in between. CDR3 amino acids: CASTQNPGGAGNTIYF. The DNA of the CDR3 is TGTGCCAGCACCCAAAACCCTGGGGGGGCCGGAAACACCATATATTTT.

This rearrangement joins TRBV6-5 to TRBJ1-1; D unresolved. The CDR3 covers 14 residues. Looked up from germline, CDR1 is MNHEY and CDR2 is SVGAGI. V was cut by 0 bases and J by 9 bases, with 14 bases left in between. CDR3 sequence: CASSYSRSPLQAFF. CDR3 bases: TGTGCCAGCAGTTACTCGCGATCCCCTCTACAAGCTTTCTTT.

CDR3 DNA sequence: TGTGCCAGCAGTTGGACCAGGGGAGGCTACGAGCAGTACTTC. Its translation: CASSWTRGGYEQYF. The chain employs TRBV27 and TRBJ2-7, with D perhaps TRBD1 or TRBD2 (6 bases each). In germline, CDR1 is MNHEY, CDR2 SMNVEV (reference sequence). This CDR3 contains 14 residues. Trimming left V 4 bases short and J 3 bases short, with 13 bases between.

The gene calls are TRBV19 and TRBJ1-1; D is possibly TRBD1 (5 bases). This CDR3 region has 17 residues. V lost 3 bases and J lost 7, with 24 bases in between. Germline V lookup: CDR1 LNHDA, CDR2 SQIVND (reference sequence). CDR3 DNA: TGTGCCAGTAGTATGGGTGCAGGGCTTAATAAACGCTTTGAAGCTTTCTTT. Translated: CASSMGAGLNKRFEAFF.

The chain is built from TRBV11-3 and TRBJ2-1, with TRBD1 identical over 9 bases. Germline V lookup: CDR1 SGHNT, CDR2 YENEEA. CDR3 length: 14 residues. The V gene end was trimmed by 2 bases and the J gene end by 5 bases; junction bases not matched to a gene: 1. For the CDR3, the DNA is TGTGCCAGCAGCTTACGGGACAGGGACAATGAGCAGTTCTTC. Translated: CASSLRDRDNEQFF. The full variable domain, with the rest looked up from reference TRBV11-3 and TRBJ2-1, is EAGVVQSPRYKIIEKKQPVAFWCNPISGHNTLYWYLQNLGQGPELLIRYENEEAVDDSQLPKDRFSAERLKGVDSTLKIQPAELGDSAVYLCASSLRDRDNEQFFGPGTRLTVL.